These 27 T cell receptor beta chains were all obtained from the same sample, sequenced in a study of cytomegalovirus exposure and HLA in healthy donors. Both 60 Vbeta primers and 13 Jbeta primers went into the PCR. Measured with immunoSEQ multiplex PCR; TCRdb has only the in-frame clones, and not every one. The repertoire has 170,000 or so clones, more than 80% of them found once; the top ten carry roughly 5.2%. The sample taken for sequencing was PBMCs. The source is a man between 18 and 29 years old in good health and CMV-seronegative.

This clone was counted between two and nine times. The chain joins TRBV6-6 to TRBJ1-5; possible D gene TRBD1, 6 bases. Germline CDR1 and CDR2: MNHNY and SVGAGI (reference sequence). V gave up 6 bases and J gave up 4 bases, with 16 bases separating them. The CDR3 spans 15 residues. The CDR3: CASRRTTGLNQPQHF. CDR3 in DNA: TGTGCCAGCAGGCGAACTACAGGGTTGAATCAGCCCCAGCATTTT.

Regarding this clone: One junction end disagrees with the germline gene, perhaps due to a read error. The V gene is TRBV7-9, the J gene TRBJ1-4; 10 bases line up with TRBD1. This CDR3 comprises 15 residues. Germline CDR1 SEHNR, CDR2 FQNEAQ (reference sequence). The CDR3 nucleotides are TGTTCCAGCAGCTCCTGGACAGGGGGTGGTGAAAAACTGTTTTTT. It codes for CSSSSWTGGGEKLFF.

This clone was seen only once. The V gene is TRBV5-4, the J gene TRBJ2-2; possibly TRBD1 for D (5 bases). This CDR3 spans 15 amino acids. CDR1 is SGHNT and CDR2 is YYREEE in the germline V gene (reference sequence). V lost 0 bases to trimming and J lost 0 bases, with 6 bases between them. The CDR3 spells CASSLARANTGELFF. CDR3 DNA: TGTGCCAGCAGCTTGGCCAGGGCGAACACCGGGGAGCTGTTTTTT.

The gene calls are TRBV7-9 and TRBJ1-1; D gene unclear. The germline V gene encodes CDR1 SEHNR and CDR2 FQNEAQ (reference sequence). V was clipped by 5 bases and J by 4 bases, with 17 bases between them. The CDR3 loop spans 15 amino acids. In nucleotides, the CDR3 is TGTGCCAGCAGCCACAGAGGGATTGTCCGCACTGAAGCTTTCTTT. Its translation is CASSHRGIVRTEAFF. Complete variable domain (other parts from reference TRBV7-9 and TRBJ1-1): DTGVSQNPRHKITKRGQNVTFRCDPISEHNRLYWYRQTLGQGPEFLTYFQNEAQLEKSRLLSDRFSAERPKGSFSTLEIQRTEQGDSAMYLCASSHRGIVRTEAFFGQGTRLTVV.

The rearrangement joins TRBV7-2 to TRBJ1-4; TRBD1 might be the D (6 bases). This CDR3 region has 13 residues. Germline V gene data show CDR1 as SGHTA and CDR2 as FQGNSA. V shed 5 bases and J shed 7 bases, with 11 bases lying between them. The CDR3 sequence: CASSKRGGEKLFF. CDR3 nucleotide sequence: TGTGCCAGCAGCAAGAGGGGGGGTGAAAAACTGTTTTTT. The full variable domain, completed using reference TRBV7-2 and TRBJ1-4, is GAGVSQSPSNKVTEKGKDVELRCDPISGHTALYWYRQSLGQGLEFLIYFQGNSAPDKSGLPSDRFSAERTGGSVSTLTIQRTQQEDSAVYLCASSKRGGEKLFFGSGTQLSVL.

This clone was seen only a few times. V usage is TRBV10-3 and J usage is TRBJ1-1, with D unresolved. The V gene's germline CDR1 is ENHRY and CDR2 SYGVKD. This CDR3 has 16 amino acids. Trimming stripped 3 bases from V and 1 base from J, with 15 bases between. CDR3 sequence reads: CAISDPGGLRNTEAFF. The CDR3 coding sequence is TGTGCCATCAGTGACCCAGGTGGGTTGAGGAACACTGAAGCTTTCTTT.

The J gene is TRBJ2-7, the V gene TRBV29-1; no firm D call. This CDR3 has 12 amino acids. Germline V CDR1 and CDR2: SQVTM, ANQGSEA. V lost 8 bases, J lost 1 base, and 12 bases lay in between. The CDR3 DNA sequence: TGCAGCCCCCACCGGAGATCCTACGAGCAGTACTTC. Translated: CSPHRRSYEQYF.

The chain carries TRBV10-3 and TRBJ2-2; 15 bases match TRBD2. CDR3 size: 18 residues. Germline V gene data show CDR1 as ENHRY and CDR2 as SYGVKD. The junction had 15 bases not matched to a gene; V was cut back by 11 bases and J by 5 bases. The CDR3: CASKGALGLAGGTGELFF. CDR3 coding DNA: TGTGCCTCTAAAGGGGCCCTAGGACTAGCGGGGGGGACCGGGGAGCTGTTTTTT.

The chain recombines TRBV5-1 with TRBJ2-1, with 7 positions matching TRBD2. Looked up from germline, CDR1 is SGHRS and CDR2 is YFSETQ. The CDR3 covers 15 residues. The J segment lost 1 base and the V segment lost 3 bases, leaving 4 bases of the junction unmatched. The CDR3 region is CASSWEGPSYNEQFF. CDR3 coding DNA: TGCGCCAGCAGCTGGGAGGGTCCTTCCTACAATGAGCAGTTCTTC.

This rearrangement joins TRBV28 to TRBJ2-7, with 7 bases lining up with TRBD1. Germline V gives CDR1 MDHEN, CDR2 SYDVKM. J lost 2 bases, V lost 4 bases, and 8 bases had no gene match. The CDR3 is 15 residues long. CDR3 in amino acids: CASSSRDRFTYEQYF. Written as DNA, the CDR3 is TGTGCCAGCAGTTCCCGGGACAGATTTACCTACGAGCAGTACTTC.

The gene calls are TRBV5-1 and TRBJ1-4; the D gene is possibly TRBD1 (5 bases). Germline CDR1 reads SGHRS; CDR2 reads YFSETQ. The CDR3 runs to 15 residues. V lost 0 bases and J 4 bases, leaving 10 bases between the germline ends. The CDR3 DNA is TGCGCCAGCAGCTTGGAGGGGAGGGGTAATGAAAAACTGTTTTTT. It specifies CASSLEGRGNEKLFF.

The chain uses TRBV11-2 and TRBJ2-3, with D possibly being TRBD2 (6 bases). The germline V gene encodes CDR1 SGHAT and CDR2 FQNNGV. CDR3 length: 16 residues. The V and J ends lost 5 bases and 6 bases respectively, with 21 bases between them. CDR3 residues: CASSLGQGRNVDTQYF. The CDR3 DNA follows: TGTGCCAGCAGCCTCGGACAAGGGAGGAACGTGGATACGCAGTATTTT.

V and J are TRBV10-3 and TRBJ2-1; 11 nucleotides match TRBD2. The CDR3 has 16 residues. Losses at the gene ends were 10 bases for V and 0 bases for J; bases not matched to a gene: 8. CDR1 and CDR2 from the germline V gene are ENHRY and SYGVKD. The CDR3 here is CASAGLAEISYNEQFF. CDR3 DNA sequence: TGTGCCAGCGCGGGACTAGCGGAAATCTCCTACAATGAGCAGTTCTTC.

This chain joins TRBV4-2 and TRBJ2-7; D is possibly TRBD2 (6 bases). Germline CDR1 reads LGHNA; CDR2 reads YNFKEQ. This CDR3 is built from 15 residues. V lost 2 bases, J lost 3 bases, and 14 bases lay in between. In DNA, the CDR3 is TGTGCCAGCAGCCAAACTGGGGACTGGTACTACGAGCAGTACTTC. As protein: CASSQTGDWYYEQYF.

This clone came up once. The chain carries TRBV13 and TRBJ1-2; 7 nucleotides agree with TRBD1. Germline CDR1 reads PRHDT; CDR2 reads FYEKMQ (reference sequence). The junction had 16 bases not matched to a gene; V was cut back by 4 bases and J by 2 bases. This CDR3 spans 18 amino acids. The CDR3 protein is CASSSPVVGQKRNYGYTF. The DNA for the CDR3 is TGTGCCAGCAGCTCTCCTGTAGTGGGACAGAAACGCAACTATGGCTACACCTTC.

This clone was detected only once. The gene calls are TRBV7-2 and TRBJ1-1, with D possibly matching TRBD1 (5 bases). CDR3 length: 11 amino acids. Trimming pared 8 bases from V and 8 bases from J, leaving 12 bases between. Per the germline V gene, CDR1 is SGHTA and CDR2 is FQGNSA. The CDR3 reads CASVARAEAFF. CDR3 bases: TGTGCCAGCGTGGCCAGGGCCGAAGCTTTCTTT.

The CDR3 is CASSFIGPSYEQYF. The DNA for the CDR3 is TGTGCCAGCAGCTTTATCGGTCCCTCCTACGAGCAGTACTTC. The chain links TRBV11-2 to TRBJ2-7, with D uncertain. V lost 3 bases and J lost 0, with 9 bases in between. CDR3 length equals 14 residues. Per the germline V gene, CDR1 is SGHAT and CDR2 is FQNNGV.

This clone was detected a few times. The chain is built from TRBV5-6 and TRBJ1-3; 7 positions agree with TRBD1. The length of the CDR3 is 16 residues. The germline V gene encodes CDR1 SGHDT and CDR2 YYEEEE. V lost 0 bases, J lost 3 bases, and 6 bases stayed unmatched. The CDR3 DNA is TGTGCCAGCAGCTTGGACAGGGGCCGTTTTGGAAACACCATATATTTT. This gives the protein CASSLDRGRFGNTIYF.

CDR3 amino acids: CASSSTGGGELFF. CDR3 nucleotide sequence: TGTGCCAGCAGCTCCACCGGGGGCGGGGAGCTGTTTTTT. The chain has TRBV11-2 and TRBJ2-2; D possibly corresponds to TRBD2 (6 bases). Trimming shortened V by 4 bases and J by 7 bases, and 10 bases separated the two germline ends. Germline lookup yields CDR1 SGHAT and CDR2 FQNNGV. CDR3 length equals 13 residues.

V gene TRBV29-1 combines with J gene TRBJ1-2; unclear D gene. V was trimmed by 0 bases and J by 4 bases, leaving 12 bases between them. The CDR3 totals 14 residues. CDR1 SQVTM and CDR2 ANQGSEA come from the germline V gene. This CDR3 is CSVEDPEGTYGYTF. The CDR3 region has the DNA TGCAGCGTTGAAGATCCGGAGGGAACCTATGGCTACACCTTC.

V gene TRBV27 combines with J gene TRBJ2-3; TRBD2 matches at 7 bases. The length of the CDR3 is 16 residues. With V trimmed by 4 bases and J by 4 bases, 11 bases remained unmatched. Germline CDR1 and CDR2: MNHEY and SMNVEV (reference sequence). The CDR3 DNA follows: TGTGCCAGCAGTTCCTCGGGGGGTTGGGAGGCAGATACGCAGTATTTT. Protein sequence: CASSSSGGWEADTQYF.

This sequence joins TRBV28 and TRBJ2-5; a weak D match, TRBD1 (5 bases). Germline V CDR1 and CDR2: MDHEN, SYDVKM. Trimming shortened V by 7 bases and J by 5 bases, and 11 bases separated the two germline ends. CDR3 length: 12 amino acids. The CDR3 DNA reads TGTGCCAGCAACCAGGGTTCGGAGACCCAGTACTTC. Its translation is CASNQGSETQYF.

The J gene is TRBJ2-7, the V gene TRBV30, with 8 nucleotides matching TRBD2. Germline V gives CDR1 GTSNPN, CDR2 SVGIG (reference sequence). Trimming removed 0 bases from V and 6 bases from J; junction bases left unmatched: 10. The CDR3 runs 15 residues. Written as DNA, the CDR3 is TGTGCCTGGAGTGTACTTGGAGCGGGAGTACGCGAGCAGTACTTC. Its translation: CAWSVLGAGVREQYF.

The V and J genes are TRBV9 and TRBJ1-3; D gene uncertain. This CDR3 is built from 17 residues. CDR1 SGDLS and CDR2 YYNGEE come from the germline V gene. V shed 4 bases and J shed 0 bases, with 17 bases lying between them. CDR3 nucleotide sequence: TGTGCCAGCAGCCCCGCCAACATTCCCTCCTCTGGAAACACCATATATTTT. This sequence encodes CASSPANIPSSGNTIYF. Together with reference TRBV9 and TRBJ1-3, the CDR3 gives the full variable domain: DSGVTQTPKHLITATGQRVTLRCSPRSGDLSVYWYQQSLDQGLQFLIQYYNGEERAKGNILERFSAQQFPDLHSELNLSSLELGDSALYFCASSPANIPSSGNTIYFGEGSWLTVV.

The rearrangement uses TRBV7-8 and TRBJ2-1; D may be TRBD1 (6 bases). Trimming left V 5 bases short and J 7 bases short, with 12 bases between. Germline loops: CDR1 SGHVS, CDR2 FQNEAQ. The CDR3 contains 13 residues. CDR3 sequence: CASSPSDRNEQFF. The DNA of the CDR3 is TGTGCCAGCAGCCCGTCGGACAGAAATGAGCAGTTCTTC.

This clone was picked up many times. V usage is TRBV4-1 and J usage is TRBJ1-3; D gene unclear. V was pared by 9 bases and J by 0 bases, with 9 bases between. The CDR3 sequence is 13 residues long. Looked up from germline, CDR1 is MGHRA and CDR2 is YSYEKL. The CDR3: CASGPVSGNTIYF. The CDR3 region has the DNA TGCGCCAGTGGCCCCGTCTCTGGAAACACCATATATTTT.

This clone was detected only a few times. The chain has TRBV6-1 and TRBJ1-1; D is uncertain. The CDR3 sequence is 15 residues long. With 1 base removed from V and 3 bases from J, the gap between germline ends came to 12 bases. Germline values: CDR1 MNHNS, CDR2 SASEGT. CDR3 loop: CASSEGPAVYTEAFF. DNA for the CDR3: TGTGCCAGCAGTGAAGGGCCGGCGGTATACACTGAAGCTTTCTTT.